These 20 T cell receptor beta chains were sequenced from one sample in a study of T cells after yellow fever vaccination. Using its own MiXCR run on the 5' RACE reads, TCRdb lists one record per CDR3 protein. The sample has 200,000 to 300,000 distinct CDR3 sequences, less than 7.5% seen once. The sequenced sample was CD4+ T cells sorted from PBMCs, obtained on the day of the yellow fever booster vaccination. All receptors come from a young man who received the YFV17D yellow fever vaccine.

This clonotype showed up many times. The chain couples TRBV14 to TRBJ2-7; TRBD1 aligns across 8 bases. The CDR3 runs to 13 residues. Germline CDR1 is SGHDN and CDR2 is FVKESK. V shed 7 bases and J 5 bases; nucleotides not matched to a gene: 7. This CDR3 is CASTRGTGHEQYF. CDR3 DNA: TGTGCCAGCACGAGGGGGACAGGCCACGAGCAGTACTTC.

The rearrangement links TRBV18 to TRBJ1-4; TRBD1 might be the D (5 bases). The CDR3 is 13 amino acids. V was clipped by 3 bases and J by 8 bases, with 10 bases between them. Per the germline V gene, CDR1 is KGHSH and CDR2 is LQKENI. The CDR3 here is CASSPSRDEKLFF. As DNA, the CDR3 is TGTGCCAGCTCACCGAGCAGGGACGAAAAACTGTTTTTT.

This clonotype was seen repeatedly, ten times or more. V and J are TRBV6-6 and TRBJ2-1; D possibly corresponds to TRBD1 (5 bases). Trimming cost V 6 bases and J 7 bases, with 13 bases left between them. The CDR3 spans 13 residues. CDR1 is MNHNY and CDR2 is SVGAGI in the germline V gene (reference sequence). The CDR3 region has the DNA TGTGCCAGCAGCCAGGGCTCTGCAAATGAGCAGTTCTTC. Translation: CASSQGSANEQFF.

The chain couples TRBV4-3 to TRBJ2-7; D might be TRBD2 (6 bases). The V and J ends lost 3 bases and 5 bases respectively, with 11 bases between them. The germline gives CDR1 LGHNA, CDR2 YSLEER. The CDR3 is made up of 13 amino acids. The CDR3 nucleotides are TGCGCCAGCAGCCAGAGGTGGGGGGACGAGCAGTACTTC. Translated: CASSQRWGDEQYF.

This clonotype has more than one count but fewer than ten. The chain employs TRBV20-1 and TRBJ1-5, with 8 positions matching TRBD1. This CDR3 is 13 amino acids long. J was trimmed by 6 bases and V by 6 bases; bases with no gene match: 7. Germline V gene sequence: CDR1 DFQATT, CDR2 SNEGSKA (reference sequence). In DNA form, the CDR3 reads TGCAGTGCCGAACAGGGGGAATTTCAGCCCCAGCATTTT. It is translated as CSAEQGEFQPQHF.

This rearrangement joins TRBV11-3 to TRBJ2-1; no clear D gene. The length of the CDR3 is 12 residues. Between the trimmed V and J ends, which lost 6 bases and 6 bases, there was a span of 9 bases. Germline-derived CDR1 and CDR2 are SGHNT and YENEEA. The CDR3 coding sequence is TGTGCCAGCAGTCAGCAAGGCAATGAGCAGTTCTTC. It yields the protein CASSQQGNEQFF.

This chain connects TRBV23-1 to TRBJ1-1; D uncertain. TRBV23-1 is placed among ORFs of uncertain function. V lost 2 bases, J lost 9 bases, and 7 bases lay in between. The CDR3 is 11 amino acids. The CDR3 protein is CASSQRRKAFF. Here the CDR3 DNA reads TGCGCCAGCAGTCAAAGGCGGAAAGCTTTCTTT.

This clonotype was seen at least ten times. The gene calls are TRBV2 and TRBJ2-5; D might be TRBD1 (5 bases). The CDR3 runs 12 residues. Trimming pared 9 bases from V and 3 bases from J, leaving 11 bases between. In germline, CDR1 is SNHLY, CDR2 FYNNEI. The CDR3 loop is CASGAAEETQYF. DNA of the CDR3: TGTGCCAGTGGGGCAGCCGAAGAGACCCAGTACTTC.

The CDR3 sequence: CSAAPPAGKETQYF. CDR3 DNA sequence: TGCAGTGCTGCCCCTCCAGCCGGGAAAGAGACCCAGTACTTC. The chain recombines TRBV20-1 with TRBJ2-5; TRBD2 is a possible D gene (5 bases). The ends were cut back, 5 bases at V and 3 bases at J, with 16 bases in the middle. The CDR3 is 14 amino acids. Germline-derived CDR1 and CDR2 are DFQATT and SNEGSKA (reference sequence).

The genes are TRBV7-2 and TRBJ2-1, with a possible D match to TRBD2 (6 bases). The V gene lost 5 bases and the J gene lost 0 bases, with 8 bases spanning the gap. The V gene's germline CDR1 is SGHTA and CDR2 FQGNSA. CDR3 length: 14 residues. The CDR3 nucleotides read TGTGCCAGCAGCACGGGACTCTCCTACAATGAGCAGTTCTTC. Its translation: CASSTGLSYNEQFF.

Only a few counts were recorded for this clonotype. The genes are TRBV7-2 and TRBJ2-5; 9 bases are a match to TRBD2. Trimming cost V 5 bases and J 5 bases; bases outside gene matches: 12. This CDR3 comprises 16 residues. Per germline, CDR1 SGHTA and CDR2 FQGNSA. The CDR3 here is CASSPNFSGSAETQYF. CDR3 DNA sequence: TGTGCCAGCAGCCCCAACTTTAGCGGGAGTGCCGAGACCCAGTACTTC.

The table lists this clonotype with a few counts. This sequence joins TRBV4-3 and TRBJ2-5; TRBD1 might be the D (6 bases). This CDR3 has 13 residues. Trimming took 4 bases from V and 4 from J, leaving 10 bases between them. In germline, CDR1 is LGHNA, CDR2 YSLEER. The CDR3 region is CASSPETGETQYF. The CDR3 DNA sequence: TGCGCCAGCAGCCCCGAGACAGGAGAGACCCAGTACTTC.

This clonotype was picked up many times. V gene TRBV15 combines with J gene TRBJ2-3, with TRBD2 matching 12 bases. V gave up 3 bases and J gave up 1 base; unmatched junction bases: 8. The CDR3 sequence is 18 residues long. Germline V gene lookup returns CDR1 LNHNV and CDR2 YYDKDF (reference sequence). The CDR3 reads CATSSIQGLAGRTDTQYF. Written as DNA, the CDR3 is TGTGCCACCAGCAGTATTCAAGGACTAGCGGGGCGCACAGATACGCAGTATTTT.

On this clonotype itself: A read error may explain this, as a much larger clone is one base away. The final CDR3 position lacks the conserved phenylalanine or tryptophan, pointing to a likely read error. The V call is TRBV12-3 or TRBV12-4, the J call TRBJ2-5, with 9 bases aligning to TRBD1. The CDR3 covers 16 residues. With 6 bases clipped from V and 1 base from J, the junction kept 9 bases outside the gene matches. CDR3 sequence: CASRPTGQGLQETQYS. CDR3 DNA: TGTGCCAGCAGACCGACGGGACAGGGCCTCCAAGAGACCCAGTACTCC.

The CDR3 spells CASRLGTANEQFF. The CDR3 nucleotides are TGTGCCAGCAGACTAGGGACAGCCAATGAGCAGTTCTTC. The chain combines TRBV6-5 with TRBJ2-1, with 7 bases lining up with TRBD1. This CDR3 contains 13 residues. The germline V gene has CDR1 MNHEY and CDR2 SVGAGI. J gave up 6 bases and V 6 bases, and 5 bases lay outside the gene matches.

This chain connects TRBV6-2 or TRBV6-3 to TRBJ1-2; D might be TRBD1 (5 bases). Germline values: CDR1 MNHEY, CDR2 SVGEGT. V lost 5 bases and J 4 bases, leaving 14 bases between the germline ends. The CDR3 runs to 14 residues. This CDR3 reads CASSREGTPYGYTF. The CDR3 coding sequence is TGTGCCAGCAGTCGGGAGGGGACTCCCTATGGCTACACCTTC.

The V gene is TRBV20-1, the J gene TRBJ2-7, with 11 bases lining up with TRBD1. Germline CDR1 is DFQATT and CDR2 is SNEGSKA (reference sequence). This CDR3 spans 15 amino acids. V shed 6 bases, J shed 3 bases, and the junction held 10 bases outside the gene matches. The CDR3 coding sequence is TGCAGTGCCCCCAAACCGGGACAGGGGGGCTACGAGCAGTACTTC. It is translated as CSAPKPGQGGYEQYF.

DNA of the CDR3: TGCAGTGCTAGGGGGGTGACACGGGCCGGGGGCGAGCAGTACTTC. Translation gives CSARGVTRAGGEQYF. The chain joins TRBV20-1 to TRBJ2-7; tentatively, D is TRBD2 (6 bases). This CDR3 is built from 15 residues. Trimming shortened V by 3 bases and J by 6 bases, and 21 bases separated the two germline ends. CDR1 and CDR2 (germline): DFQATT, SNEGSKA (reference sequence).

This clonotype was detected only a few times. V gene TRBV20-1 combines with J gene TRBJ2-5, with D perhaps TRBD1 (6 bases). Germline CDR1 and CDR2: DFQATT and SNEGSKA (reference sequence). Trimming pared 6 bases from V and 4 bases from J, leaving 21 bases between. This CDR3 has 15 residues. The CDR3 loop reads CSANNWAGARETQYF. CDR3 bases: TGCAGTGCGAACAACTGGGCAGGGGCCAGAGAGACCCAGTACTTC.

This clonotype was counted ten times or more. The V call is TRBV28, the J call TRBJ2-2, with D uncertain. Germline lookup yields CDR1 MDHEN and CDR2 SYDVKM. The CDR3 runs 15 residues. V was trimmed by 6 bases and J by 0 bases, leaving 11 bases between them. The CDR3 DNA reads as TGTGCCAGCAGGACACTGAACGCGAACACCGGGGAGCTGTTTTTT. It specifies CASRTLNANTGELFF.